What follows are 15 T cell receptor beta chains derived from one specimen sequenced in a study of cytomegalovirus exposure and HLA in healthy donors. PCR involved 60 Vbeta and 13 Jbeta primers. Repertoires were generated with immunoSEQ multiplex PCR, while TCRdb's copy carries only in-frame clones and drops some. Of roughly 97,000 clones detected, approximately 9% appear once; the ten largest clones hold approximately 5.1%. The specimen sequenced was PBMCs. The receptors shown here come from a man aged 50 to 60 in good health and CMV-seropositive.

The J gene is TRBJ2-2, the V gene TRBV28; a weak D match, TRBD2 (6 bases). From germline, CDR1 is MDHEN and CDR2 SYDVKM. This CDR3 spans 14 amino acids. The ends were cut back, 7 bases at V and 2 bases at J, with 11 bases in the middle. CDR3 DNA sequence: TGTGCCAGCAACTTACTAGCTAACACCGGGGAGCTGTTTTTT. Its protein is CASNLLANTGELFF.

The CDR3: CASSFAGRGAGELFF. For the CDR3, the DNA is TGTGCCAGCAGTTTTGCGGGAAGAGGTGCCGGGGAGCTGTTTTTT. The V and J genes are TRBV28 and TRBJ2-2, with D perhaps matching TRBD2 (6 bases). Germline loops: CDR1 MDHEN, CDR2 SYDVKM. The CDR3 sequence is 15 residues long. Trimming left V 3 bases short and J 6 bases short, with 14 bases between.

This clone was seen a handful of times. V gene TRBV29-1 combines with J gene TRBJ2-2, with 9 bases identical to TRBD1. CDR3 length equals 15 residues. Germline assignment: CDR1 SQVTM and CDR2 ANQGSEA. The ends lost 0 bases at V and 7 bases at J; junction bases unmatched: 6. CDR3 amino acids: CSVEDWDRENGELFF. The CDR3 DNA is TGCAGCGTTGAAGATTGGGACAGGGAAAACGGGGAGCTGTTTTTT.

This clone was counted at least ten times. The chain recombines TRBV5-1 with TRBJ1-2, with TRBD1 matching 9 bases. CDR1 and CDR2 (germline): SGHRS, YFSETQ. The CDR3 is 17 residues long. The J segment lost 0 bases and the V segment lost 4 bases, leaving 10 bases of the junction unmatched. In DNA form, the CDR3 reads TGCGCCAGCAGCCCAGGACAGGGGACACAAGCTAACTATGGCTACACCTTC. This sequence encodes CASSPGQGTQANYGYTF.

The chain uses TRBV20-1 and TRBJ2-5; D unclear. CDR3 length: 11 amino acids. V gave up 6 bases and J gave up 1 base, with 6 bases separating them. Per the germline V gene, CDR1 is DFQATT and CDR2 is SNEGSKA (reference sequence). The CDR3 loop reads CSAAGQETQYF. CDR3 DNA sequence: TGCAGTGCAGCCGGCCAAGAGACCCAGTACTTC.

This clone was seen a few times. The chain is built from TRBV27 and TRBJ1-2, with 10 bases aligning to TRBD1. V trimming: 5 bases; J trimming: 3 bases; junction bases outside the gene matches: 0. Germline loops: CDR1 MNHEY, CDR2 SMNVEV (reference sequence). The CDR3 totals 13 residues. The CDR3 here is CASSGQGDYGYTF. CDR3 DNA sequence: TGTGCCAGCAGTGGACAGGGGGACTATGGCTACACCTTC.

The J gene is TRBJ2-1, the V gene TRBV11-3; perhaps TRBD1 as D (6 bases). Between the trimmed V and J ends, which lost 3 bases and 4 bases, there was a span of 7 bases. The germline CDR1 and CDR2 sequences are SGHNT and YENEEA. CDR3 size: 13 residues. The CDR3 DNA reads TGTGCCAGCAGCTTCGGACAGTACAATGAGCAGTTCTTC. It is translated as CASSFGQYNEQFF.

This clone came up a few times. The V gene is TRBV9, the J gene TRBJ2-2; the match to TRBD1 covers 9 bases. The germline CDR1 and CDR2 sequences are SGDLS and YYNGEE. This CDR3 comprises 15 residues. J gave up 6 bases and V 1 base, and 4 bases lay outside the gene matches. The DNA of the CDR3 is TGTGCCAGCAGCGTATCTCGGACAGGGGCCGGGGAGCTGTTTTTT. Translated, it gives CASSVSRTGAGELFF.

This clone came up a few times. The chain links TRBV5-1 to TRBJ1-2, with 8 bases that match TRBD1. The CDR3 runs to 14 residues. Germline CDR1 SGHRS, CDR2 YFSETQ. Unmatched junction bases numbered 8, after V lost 4 bases and J lost 6 bases. The CDR3 spells CASSAGQGMDGYTF. In DNA form, the CDR3 reads TGCGCCAGCAGCGCAGGACAGGGAATGGATGGCTACACCTTC.

The chain joins TRBV7-8 to TRBJ1-2; D is unclear. CDR1 and CDR2 (germline): SGHVS, FQNEAQ. V was pared by 0 bases and J by 4 bases, with 6 bases between. This CDR3 contains 13 residues. CDR3 in amino acids: CASSLALSYGYTF. The CDR3 DNA reads TGTGCCAGCAGCTTAGCATTATCCTATGGCTACACCTTC.

This clone was counted between two and nine times. The chain links TRBV11-3 to TRBJ2-2; D is uncertain. Trimming removed 0 bases from V and 2 bases from J, with 7 bases in between. The CDR3 spans 15 residues. CDR1 is SGHNT and CDR2 is YENEEA in the germline V gene. CDR3 sequence: CASSLDFRNTGELFF. In nucleotides, the CDR3 is TGTGCCAGCAGCTTAGATTTTAGAAACACCGGGGAGCTGTTTTTT.

This clone occurred a few times. The chain has TRBV11-1 and TRBJ2-6, with 7 bases lining up with TRBD1. From germline, CDR1 is SGHAT and CDR2 FQDESV (reference sequence). The CDR3 consists of 16 residues. The ends lost 11 bases at V and 2 bases at J; junction bases unmatched: 12. The CDR3 DNA is TGTGCCGTTCGGGACAGCCTACTAGCTGGGGCCAACGTCCTGACTTTC. Protein product: CAVRDSLLAGANVLTF.

This clone was detected a few times. V gene TRBV7-6 combines with J gene TRBJ2-1, with 8 bases fitting TRBD2. Looked up from germline, CDR1 is SGHVS and CDR2 is FNYEAQ. V lost 11 bases and J lost 10; bases outside the gene matches: 10. The CDR3 is made up of 12 amino acids. CDR3 in amino acids: CAGKTSEDEQFF. The CDR3 DNA is TGTGCCGGGAAGACTAGCGAGGACGAGCAGTTCTTC.

V and J are TRBV5-4 and TRBJ1-1; no definite D call. In germline, CDR1 is SGHNT, CDR2 YYREEE (reference sequence). The CDR3 spans 13 residues. V dropped 0 bases and J dropped 4 bases, with 7 bases sitting between them. The CDR3 sequence: CASSLETGTEAFF. DNA of the CDR3: TGTGCCAGCAGCTTGGAGACGGGCACTGAAGCTTTCTTT.

The rearrangement joins TRBV5-1 to TRBJ1-1; the match to TRBD1 covers 9 bases. Germline lookup yields CDR1 SGHRS and CDR2 YFSETQ. With 4 bases clipped from V and 2 bases from J, the junction kept 9 bases outside the gene matches. The CDR3 sequence is 16 residues long. CDR3 sequence (DNA): TGCGCCAGCAGCCCCGGGACAGGGACGATCAACACTGAAGCTTTCTTT. Translated, it gives CASSPGTGTINTEAFF.